The 21 T cell receptor beta chains listed next were all sequenced from one sample in a study of T cell repertoires in cytomegalovirus infection. Which antigens these TCRs recognize remains unknown. Each CDR3 protein gets one entry after TCRdb re-called the reads with MiXCR. The table lists 80,000 or so distinct CDR3 sequences, about 24% of them singletons. The sequences come from CD8+ T cells from cultured PBMCs, collected from culture after CMV antigen stimulation. These receptor sequences come from a human donor in good health (CMV status not recorded). Some clones in this sample may be carry-over from other donors' samples.

The rearrangement joins TRBV29-1 to TRBJ2-7; D unclear. This CDR3 region has 11 residues. Germline V lookup: CDR1 SQVTM, CDR2 ANQGSEA. Trimming shortened V by 6 bases and J by 2 bases, and 8 bases separated the two germline ends. This CDR3 reads CSVTNAYEQYF. CDR3 in DNA: TGCAGCGTAACGAACGCCTACGAGCAGTACTTC.

This clonotype was seen only a few times. This rearrangement joins TRBV27 to TRBJ2-7, with D possibly being TRBD1 or TRBD2 (5 bases each). CDR3 length equals 14 residues. Trimming cost V 6 bases and J 1 base, with 13 bases left between them. The germline CDR1 and CDR2 sequences are MNHEY and SMNVEV (reference sequence). The CDR3 loop is CASSPEGISYEQYF. For the CDR3, the DNA is TGTGCCAGCAGCCCAGAGGGGATTTCCTACGAGCAGTACTTC.

The CDR3 DNA sequence: TGTGCCTGGAAACCAGGGGCTAACACTGAAGCTTTCTTT. Amino acid sequence: CAWKPGANTEAFF. This chain links TRBV30 with TRBJ1-1; TRBD1 might be the D (6 bases). Looked up from germline, CDR1 is GTSNPN and CDR2 is SVGIG (reference sequence). CDR3 length equals 13 residues. V was shortened by 4 bases and J by 2 bases, with 11 bases between the two germline ends.

This clonotype ranks as medium-sized. This rearrangement joins TRBV6-6 to TRBJ2-3, with D perhaps being TRBD1 or TRBD2 (6 bases each). The germline gives CDR1 MNHNY, CDR2 SVGAGI (reference sequence). The CDR3 is made up of 17 amino acids. V gave up 4 bases and J gave up 3 bases, with 20 bases separating them. The CDR3 protein is CASSWTVGGGATDTQYF. The DNA for the CDR3 is TGTGCCAGCAGTTGGACCGTCGGGGGCGGGGCTACAGATACGCAGTATTTT.

This clonotype came up once. Germline is not matched at one junction end, which may reflect a read error. The chain combines TRBV7-1 with TRBJ2-2; TRBD2 matches at 8 bases. TRBV7-1 has ORF status, its function being uncertain. This CDR3 has 14 residues. The CDR3 sequence is CVSKAGGGAGELFF. The CDR3 DNA sequence: TGTGTCAGCAAGGCGGGGGGAGGAGCCGGGGAGCTGTTTTTT.

This chain links TRBV7-9 with TRBJ2-1; TRBD2 is a possible D gene (7 bases). The CDR3 totals 15 residues. Trimming removed 5 bases at V and 10 bases at J, with 21 bases between. Germline CDR1 reads SEHNR; CDR2 reads FQNEAQ (reference sequence). CDR3: CASSMLAARRGEQFF. The CDR3 DNA reads as TGTGCCAGCAGCATGCTAGCGGCCCGAAGGGGGGAGCAGTTCTTC.

This clonotype was detected ten times or more. CDR3 amino acids: CASSSLTGGTDTQYF. The CDR3 nucleotides read TGTGCCAGCAGCTCTTTGACAGGGGGCACAGATACGCAGTATTTT. The chain couples TRBV7-2 to TRBJ2-3; 8 nucleotides agree with TRBD1. The V gene end was trimmed by 4 bases and the J gene end by 1 base; junction bases not matched to a gene: 4. Germline loops: CDR1 SGHTA, CDR2 FQGNSA. This CDR3 spans 15 amino acids.

This chain links TRBV27 with TRBJ2-3; D gene unclear. V was pared by 7 bases and J by 0 bases, with 14 bases between. Germline V lookup: CDR1 MNHEY, CDR2 SMNVEV (reference sequence). This CDR3 is built from 15 residues. The DNA for the CDR3 is TGTGCCAGCACGACTGCTCCCCTTAGCACAGATACGCAGTATTTT. It translates to CASTTAPLSTDTQYF.

In this sample, this clonotype turned up a few times. The rearrangement uses TRBV28 and TRBJ2-6, with D perhaps matching TRBD1 (5 bases). Between the trimmed V and J ends, which lost 4 bases and 0 bases, there was a span of 13 bases. Germline V CDR1 and CDR2: MDHEN, SYDVKM. CDR3 length: 17 residues. The CDR3 sequence: CASSYRQRSSGANVLTF. The CDR3 nucleotides read TGTGCCAGCAGTTATCGACAGAGGAGCTCTGGGGCCAACGTCCTGACTTTC.

V is TRBV7-9 and J is TRBJ2-7; 7 positions agree with TRBD1. Trimming cost V 5 bases and J 4 bases; bases outside gene matches: 5. The CDR3 consists of 13 residues. Germline CDR1 and CDR2: SEHNR and FQNEAQ (reference sequence). The CDR3 reads CASSGTDAYEQYF. The DNA for the CDR3 is TGTGCCAGCAGCGGGACAGACGCGTACGAGCAGTACTTC.

The chain uses TRBV12-3 or TRBV12-4 and TRBJ2-3; 10 bases match TRBD1. The V and J ends lost 2 bases and 5 bases, in that order; junction bases with no gene match: 4. CDR3 length equals 15 residues. This CDR3 reads CASSLPGQGIDTQYF. For the CDR3, the DNA is TGTGCCAGCAGTTTACCGGGACAGGGGATAGATACGCAGTATTTT.

This clonotype was observed at least ten times. This chain joins TRBV4-1 and TRBJ2-2, with 10 nucleotides matching TRBD2. Germline lookup yields CDR1 MGHRA and CDR2 YSYEKL. CDR3 length equals 16 residues. Trimming at V came to 0 bases and at J to 6 bases, leaving 4 bases not matched to a gene. CDR3 sequence reads: CASSQDDLAGAGELFF. In DNA, the CDR3 is TGCGCCAGCAGCCAAGATGACCTAGCGGGAGCCGGGGAGCTGTTTTTT.

The chain links TRBV15 to TRBJ2-5, with D perhaps matching TRBD1 or TRBD2 (5 bases each). CDR3 size: 15 residues. V was clipped by 0 bases and J by 2 bases, with 10 bases between them. In germline, CDR1 is LNHNV, CDR2 YYDKDF (reference sequence). The CDR3 here is CATSRDSGGQETQYF. The CDR3 DNA sequence: TGTGCCACCAGCAGAGATAGTGGGGGACAAGAGACCCAGTACTTC.

The chain couples TRBV12-3 or TRBV12-4 to TRBJ1-2, with D perhaps matching TRBD1 (5 bases). The CDR3 sequence is 15 residues long. V was clipped by 6 bases and J by 3 bases, with 17 bases between them. The CDR3 region has the DNA TGTGCCAGCAGGGAGGACACCCTGGGGGACTATGGCTACACCTTC. This translates into CASREDTLGDYGYTF.

There are a few counts of this clonotype. This chain joins TRBV7-2 and TRBJ1-3, with D perhaps TRBD1 (6 bases). The length of the CDR3 is 17 residues. Germline V gene sequence: CDR1 SGHTA, CDR2 FQGNSA. Trimming took 4 bases from V and 4 from J, leaving 20 bases between them. CDR3 in amino acids: CASSSQGAPSGGNTIYF. In nucleotides, the CDR3 is TGTGCCAGCAGCTCACAGGGTGCACCAAGTGGGGGAAACACCATATATTTT.

This clonotype was counted between two and nine times. V is TRBV7-6 and J is TRBJ2-7, with TRBD2 identical over 9 bases. Per the germline V gene, CDR1 is SGHVS and CDR2 is FNYEAQ. J lost 6 bases, V lost 1 base, and 7 bases had no gene match. CDR3 length equals 15 residues. CDR3 nucleotide sequence: TGTGCCAGCAGCTTAGGTGTAGCGGGAGAACCCGAGCAGTACTTC. Its translation is CASSLGVAGEPEQYF.

In this sample, this clonotype turned up a few times. The genes are TRBV28 and TRBJ2-3; TRBD2 aligns across 11 bases. Germline values: CDR1 MDHEN, CDR2 SYDVKM. V dropped 6 bases and J dropped 5; count of bases not matched to a gene: 4. The CDR3 has 14 amino acids. The CDR3 sequence is CASSPGLAGDTQYF. CDR3 DNA sequence: TGTGCCAGCAGCCCCGGACTAGCGGGAGATACGCAGTATTTT.

This clonotype has a handful of counts. The rearrangement joins TRBV6-2 or TRBV6-3 to TRBJ1-1; a weak D match, TRBD1 (5 bases). Trimming removed 4 bases at V and 0 bases at J, with 9 bases between. CDR1 is MNHEY and CDR2 is SVGEGT in the germline V gene. This CDR3 has 14 amino acids. The CDR3 region is CASSSQVLNTEAFF. In DNA, the CDR3 is TGTGCCAGCAGTTCACAGGTCTTGAACACTGAAGCTTTCTTT.

V is TRBV2 and J is TRBJ2-7; 8 bases align to TRBD2. This CDR3 is 18 amino acids long. The V gene end was trimmed by 7 bases and the J gene end by 0 bases; junction bases not matched to a gene: 17. CDR1 and CDR2 from the germline V gene are SNHLY and FYNNEI. The DNA of the CDR3 is TGTGCCAGCACTGGTGTAGCGGGGCCCCTCCAAAGCTCCTACGAGCAGTACTTC. Translated: CASTGVAGPLQSSYEQYF.

This clonotype was observed a few times. The rearrangement joins TRBV20-1 to TRBJ2-6, with D perhaps assigned TRBD1 or TRBD2 (5 bases each). Trimming stripped 4 bases from V and 0 bases from J, with 16 bases between. The length of the CDR3 is 17 residues. Germline-derived CDR1 and CDR2 are DFQATT and SNEGSKA (reference sequence). CDR3 amino acids: CSAKPRDGNSGANVLTF. The DNA of the CDR3 is TGCAGTGCTAAACCCCGGGACGGTAACTCTGGGGCCAACGTCCTGACTTTC.

This clonotype was observed at least ten times. V usage is TRBV15 and J usage is TRBJ2-7, with 8 positions matching TRBD1. Losses at the gene ends were 0 bases for V and 4 bases for J; bases not matched to a gene: 2. This CDR3 is built from 14 residues. Germline lookup yields CDR1 LNHNV and CDR2 YYDKDF (reference sequence). CDR3 region: CATSRERQGYEQYF. For the CDR3, the DNA is TGTGCCACCAGCAGAGAGAGACAGGGGTACGAGCAGTACTTC.